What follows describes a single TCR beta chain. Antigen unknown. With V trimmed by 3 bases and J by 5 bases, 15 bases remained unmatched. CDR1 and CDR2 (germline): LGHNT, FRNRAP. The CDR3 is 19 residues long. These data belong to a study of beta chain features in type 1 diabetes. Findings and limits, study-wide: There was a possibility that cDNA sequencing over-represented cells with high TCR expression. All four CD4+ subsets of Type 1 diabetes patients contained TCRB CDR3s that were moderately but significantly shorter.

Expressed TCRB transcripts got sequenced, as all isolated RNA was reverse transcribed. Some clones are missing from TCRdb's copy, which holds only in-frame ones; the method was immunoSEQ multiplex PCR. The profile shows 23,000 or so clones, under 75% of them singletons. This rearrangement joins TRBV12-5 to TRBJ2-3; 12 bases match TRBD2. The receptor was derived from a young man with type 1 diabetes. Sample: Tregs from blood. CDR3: CASGFLRAPGLAGQDTQYF. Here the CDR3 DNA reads TGTGCTAGTGGTTTCTTAAGGGCTCCGGGACTAGCGGGTCAAGATACGCAGTATTTT.